The 16 T cell receptor beta chains given below trace back to one sample, sequenced in a study of blood T cell repertoires in COVID-19. Produced via immunoSEQ multiplex PCR; TCRdb's table is partial and in-frame only. The sample holds around 390,000 clones, about 87% seen once. The source material was PBMCs or T cells enriched from blood (not recorded which). These TCRs come from a woman aged 45-59 years who had recovered from COVID-19.

V usage is TRBV5-1 and J usage is TRBJ1-1, with 7 bases matching TRBD1. J was trimmed by 5 bases and V by 4 bases; bases with no gene match: 11. Germline-derived CDR1 and CDR2 are SGHRS and YFSETQ. The CDR3 is 15 amino acids. The CDR3 region has the DNA TGCGCCAGCAGCCCGTTTGGACAGGCGGGGACTGAAGCTTTCTTT. Translation gives CASSPFGQAGTEAFF.

This clone showed up many times. The chain employs TRBV6-5 and TRBJ2-2; 10 positions agree with TRBD2. The ends lost 2 bases at V and 3 bases at J; junction bases unmatched: 0. Looked up from germline, CDR1 is MNHEY and CDR2 is SVGAGI. This CDR3 has 15 residues. CDR3 residues: CASSYGTSDTGELFF. The CDR3 DNA sequence: TGTGCCAGCAGTTACGGGACTAGCGACACCGGGGAGCTGTTTTTT.

The rearrangement joins TRBV7-2 to TRBJ1-1, with TRBD1 matching 8 bases. Germline lookup yields CDR1 SGHTA and CDR2 FQGNSA. V gave up 5 bases and J gave up 0 bases; unmatched junction bases: 2. There are 14 residues in the CDR3. CDR3 coding DNA: TGTGCCAGCAGCACACAGGGGGTGAACACTGAAGCTTTCTTT. As protein: CASSTQGVNTEAFF.

The V gene is TRBV7-2, the J gene TRBJ2-4; 9 nucleotides match TRBD2. Trimming removed 5 bases from V and 0 bases from J; junction bases left unmatched: 5. CDR1 is SGHTA, CDR2 FQGNSA, per germline. There are 16 residues in the CDR3. CDR3 DNA sequence: TGTGCCAGCAGCCTGGGGACTAGCCTAGCCAAAAACATTCAGTACTTC. Its translation is CASSLGTSLAKNIQYF.

The chain recombines TRBV7-9 with TRBJ2-7; a possible D gene is TRBD1 (5 bases). CDR1 and CDR2 from the germline V gene are SEHNR and FQNEAQ (reference sequence). This CDR3 is built from 12 residues. V was cut by 3 bases and J by 6 bases, with 9 bases left in between. The CDR3 reads CASSFSGFEQYF. In DNA, the CDR3 is TGTGCCAGCAGCTTTTCAGGGTTCGAGCAGTACTTC.

This clone was seen more than once but under ten times. The rearrangement joins TRBV7-8 to TRBJ1-2, with unresolved D. The CDR3 has 14 amino acids. V was shortened by 5 bases and J by 2 bases, with 12 bases between the two germline ends. CDR1 is SGHVS and CDR2 is FQNEAQ in the germline V gene. The CDR3 region has the DNA TGTGCCAGCAGCAAAAACGGGGAAAACTATGGCTACACCTTC. Translating it yields CASSKNGENYGYTF.

J is TRBJ1-1 and V is TRBV7-2, with 9 bases identical to TRBD1. V lost 0 bases to trimming and J lost 4 bases; unmatched junction nucleotides: 3. Looked up from germline, CDR1 is SGHTA and CDR2 is FQGNSA. The CDR3 covers 15 residues. CDR3 amino acids: CASSLADRGATEAFF. CDR3 coding DNA: TGTGCCAGCAGCTTAGCGGACAGGGGAGCCACTGAAGCTTTCTTT.

The chain joins TRBV9 to TRBJ2-3; TRBD1 matches 7 bases. The CDR3 length is 17 residues. Losses at the gene ends were 4 bases for V and 0 bases for J; bases not matched to a gene: 11. CDR1 and CDR2 from the germline V gene are SGDLS and YYNGEE. The CDR3 DNA follows: TGTGCCAGCAGCATCCGGGACAGATCTTACAGCACAGATACGCAGTATTTT. Its translation: CASSIRDRSYSTDTQYF. The whole variable domain, filled in from reference TRBV9 and TRBJ2-3, reads DSGVTQTPKHLITATGQRVTLRCSPRSGDLSVYWYQQSLDQGLQFLIQYYNGEERAKGNILERFSAQQFPDLHSELNLSSLELGDSALYFCASSIRDRSYSTDTQYFGPGTRLTVL.

The chain has TRBV6-5 and TRBJ2-7; 9 bases match TRBD1. Trimming took 8 bases from V and 2 from J; bases not matched to a gene: 10. The CDR3 totals 15 residues. CDR1 is MNHEY and CDR2 is SVGAGI in the germline V gene. In DNA form, the CDR3 reads TGTGCCAGCGTAAACCCGGGACAGGGAACCTACGAGCAGTACTTC. Translated: CASVNPGQGTYEQYF.

J is TRBJ1-2 and V is TRBV3-1 (or the pseudogene TRBV3-2); the D is unclear. Trimming cost V 6 bases and J 0 bases, with 2 bases left between them. The CDR3 consists of 11 residues. Germline CDR1 and CDR2: LGHDT and YNNKEL (reference sequence). The CDR3 DNA follows: TGTGCCAGCAGTACTAACTATGGCTACACCTTC. This codes for CASSTNYGYTF.

The chain combines TRBV29-1 with TRBJ1-1, with D possibly being TRBD1 (6 bases). The CDR3 runs 13 residues. Trimming took 4 bases from V and 4 from J, leaving 13 bases between them. Per germline, CDR1 SQVTM and CDR2 ANQGSEA. CDR3 in DNA: TGCAGCGTTGCCCTCCGACAGGTCACTGAAGCTTTCTTT. Translation gives CSVALRQVTEAFF.

At least ten counts were recorded for this clone. The chain recombines TRBV19 with TRBJ2-4; 8 bases agree with TRBD1. From germline, CDR1 is LNHDA and CDR2 SQIVND (reference sequence). V dropped 5 bases and J dropped 10; count of bases not matched to a gene: 10. This CDR3 region has 14 residues. As DNA, the CDR3 is TGTGCCAGTAGTCCTCGACAGGGGCGTTGGATTCAGTACTTC. Translated, it gives CASSPRQGRWIQYF.

This chain uses TRBV18 with TRBJ2-5, with a tentative D call TRBD2 (6 bases). CDR3 length: 16 amino acids. Germline values: CDR1 KGHSH, CDR2 LQKENI. V was cut by 0 bases and J by 1 base, with 12 bases left in between. CDR3 bases: TGTGCCAGCTCACCACCGCCCGGAGGGCCCCAAGAGACCCAGTACTTC. Its translation: CASSPPPGGPQETQYF.

The chain links TRBV30 to TRBJ2-1; TRBD2 agrees at 10 bases. V was pared by 4 bases and J by 5 bases, with 11 bases of the junction left unmatched. This CDR3 has 16 amino acids. Germline V lookup: CDR1 GTSNPN, CDR2 SVGIG (reference sequence). The CDR3 loop reads CAWTYSGGLYNNEQFF. The CDR3 DNA sequence: TGTGCCTGGACCTATAGCGGGGGGCTATATAACAATGAGCAGTTCTTC.

The J gene is TRBJ2-7, the V gene TRBV7-8, with 7 nucleotides matching TRBD1. This CDR3 has 14 amino acids. Germline V lookup: CDR1 SGHVS, CDR2 FQNEAQ. V lost 3 bases to trimming and J lost 6 bases; unmatched junction nucleotides: 8. Here the CDR3 DNA reads TGTGCCAGCAGCTTGTCAGGGGGTAAATCCGAGCAGTACTTC. Amino acid sequence: CASSLSGGKSEQYF.

V and J are TRBV19 and TRBJ2-4; 8 bases agree with TRBD1. In germline, CDR1 is LNHDA, CDR2 SQIVND (reference sequence). The V segment lost 4 bases and the J segment 6 bases; nucleotides outside the gene matches: 2. The CDR3 runs to 13 residues. CDR3 loop: CASSTGQGNIQYF. Written as DNA, the CDR3 is TGTGCCAGTAGTACCGGACAGGGAAACATTCAGTACTTC.